This TCR beta chain was found in a study of spatial heterogeneity in lung cancer. Study-wide background: For the average unique TCR and UMI combination, more than eight occurrences appeared in raw reads. Study-wide points: As ubiquitous and regional nonsynonymous mutations varied, counts of ubiquitous and regional expanded TCRs tracked them, respectively. Within tumors, counts of expanded alpha and beta TCRs tracked tumor mutation counts.

The time point was: sample taken at primary tumor resection. Notes on this clonotype: Its specificity is unknown.

Trimming took 2 bases from V and 4 from J, leaving 11 bases between them. This CDR3 contains 15 residues. Germline V CDR1 and CDR2: KGHSH, LQKENI. MiXCR, applied by TCRdb to the 5' RACE reads, yields one record per CDR3 protein. The table has about 100,000 distinct CDR3 sequences, 4% to 4.5% seen once. V usage is TRBV18 and J usage is TRBJ1-4, with D possibly matching TRBD1 (6 bases). The receptor's source is a male donor with early-stage non-small cell lung cancer. The source material was lung tumor tissue, sampled at surgery. The CDR3 nucleotides are TGTGCCAGCTCACCATATAACAGGGTTAATGAAAAACTGTTTTTT. This codes for CASSPYNRVNEKLFF. Complete variable domain (other parts from reference TRBV18 and TRBJ1-4): NAGVMQNPRHLVRRRGQEARLRCSPMKGHSHVYWYRQLPEEGLKFMVYLQKENIIDESGMPKERFSAEFPKEGPSILRIQQVVRGDSAAYFCASSPYNRVNEKLFFGSGTQLSVL.